This T cell receptor beta chain was found in a study of blood T cell repertoires in COVID-19. Overall study context: The United States, Italy and Spain were the sources of the acute and convalescent COVID-19 samples. From T cells, B-cell-depleted T cells, or PBMCs came the material, which was cDNA or gDNA.

In the original processing: Amplification of reference gene primers provided the estimated nucleated cell counts. Assay: immunoSEQ multiplex PCR; the TCRdb copy retains only in-frame clones and omits some. Clone size and V and J calls were adopted from that table, with D and trimming inferred from the DNA. The table shows about 49,000 clones, with approximately 86% occurring only once. The V and J ends lost 4 bases and 9 bases, in that order; junction bases with no gene match: 3. This CDR3 comprises 13 residues. Germline CDR1 and CDR2: LNHDA and SQIVND (reference sequence). The receptor comes from a human donor in a cohort sampled during active COVID-19. This chain links TRBV19 with TRBJ2-1; 10 bases fit TRBD2. Specimen: peripheral blood. In nucleotides, the CDR3 is TGTGCCAGTAGTAGACTAGCGGGCACTGAGCAGTTCTTC. It encodes CASSRLAGTEQFF.